This T cell receptor (beta chain) was recovered during a study of T-cell reconstitution after alpha-beta-depleted transplantation in children. Ten or more counts support this clonotype. This CDR3 spans 12 amino acids. Germline-derived CDR1 and CDR2 are LNHDA and SQIVND (reference sequence). V dropped 3 bases and J dropped 13 bases, with 12 bases sitting between them. For TCRbeta, the library was prepared with unique molecular identifiers. TCRdb ran MiXCR on the PCR reads and lists one entry per CDR3 protein. The sample shows hundreds of thousands of distinct CDR3 sequences, around 12% of them seen only once.

This specimen was PBMCs from the stem cell graft donor, taken from the stem cell graft. The chain has TRBV19 and TRBJ1-4; D gene ambiguous. This clonotype was obtained from a human donor who donated a stem cell graft to a child with acute lymphoblastic leukemia. CDR3 amino acids: CASSMGGAGLFF. CDR3 DNA: TGTGCCAGTAGTATGGGTGGCGCCGGACTGTTTTTT.